Below, 2 T cell receptor beta chains from the same sample are listed, as sequenced in a study of blood T cell repertoires in COVID-19. TCRdb keeps only in-frame clones here, not all; method: immunoSEQ multiplex PCR. The repertoire consists of more than 95,000 clones, with approximately 82% occurring once and the leading ten covering more than 5%. Sequences were obtained from peripheral blood. Receptor source: a man older than 75 with active or convalescent COVID-19.

The chain links TRBV6-1 to TRBJ1-3; no reliable D call. Germline values: CDR1 MNHNS, CDR2 SASEGT. Between the trimmed V and J ends, which lost 6 bases and 2 bases, there was a span of 11 bases. The CDR3 covers 14 residues. Here the CDR3 DNA reads TGTGCCAGCAGCAGACAAGCAGCTGGAAACACCATATATTTT. It translates to CASSRQAAGNTIYF.

The rearrangement joins TRBV6-5 to TRBJ2-5; 8 bases map to TRBD2. The germline CDR1 and CDR2 sequences are MNHEY and SVGAGI. CDR3 length equals 13 residues. V was pared by 8 bases and J by 9 bases, with 11 bases of the junction left unmatched. This CDR3 is CASATSGPLSQYF. The CDR3 bases are TGTGCCAGCGCAACTAGCGGACCTTTGTCCCAGTACTTC.